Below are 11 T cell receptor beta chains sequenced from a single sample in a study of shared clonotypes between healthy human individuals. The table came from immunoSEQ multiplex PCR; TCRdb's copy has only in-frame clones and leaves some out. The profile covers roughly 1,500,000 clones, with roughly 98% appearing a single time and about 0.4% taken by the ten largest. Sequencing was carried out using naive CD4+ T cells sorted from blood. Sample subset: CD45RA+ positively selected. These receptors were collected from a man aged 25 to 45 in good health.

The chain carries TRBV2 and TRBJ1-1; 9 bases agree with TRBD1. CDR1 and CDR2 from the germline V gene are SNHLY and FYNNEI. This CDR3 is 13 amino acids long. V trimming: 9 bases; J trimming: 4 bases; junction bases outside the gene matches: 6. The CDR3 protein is CASSTGGITEAFF. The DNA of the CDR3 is TGTGCCAGTTCGACAGGGGGTATCACTGAAGCTTTCTTT.

CDR3 amino acids: CASPNRGQGYTF. DNA for the CDR3: TGTGCCAGCCCAAATAGGGGACAGGGCTACACCTTC. V usage is TRBV11-3 and J usage is TRBJ1-2, with 7 nucleotides matching TRBD1. The germline CDR1 and CDR2 sequences are SGHNT and YENEEA. The CDR3 has 12 residues. Trimming cost V 8 bases and J 8 bases; bases outside gene matches: 8.

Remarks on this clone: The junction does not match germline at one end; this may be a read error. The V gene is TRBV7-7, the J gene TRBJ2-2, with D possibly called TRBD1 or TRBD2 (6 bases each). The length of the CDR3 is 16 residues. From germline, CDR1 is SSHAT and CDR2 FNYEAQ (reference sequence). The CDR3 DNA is TGTGCTAGCAGCTTAGGTGGCCACAGGGAGGCCGGGGAGCTGTTTTTT. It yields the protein CASSLGGHREAGELFF. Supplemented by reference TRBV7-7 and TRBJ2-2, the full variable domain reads GAGVSQSPRYKVTKRGQDVTLRCDPISSHATLYWYQQALGQGPEFLTYFNYEAQPDKSGLPSDRFSAERPEGSISTLTIQRTEQRDSAMYRCASSLGGHREAGELFFGEGSRLTVL.

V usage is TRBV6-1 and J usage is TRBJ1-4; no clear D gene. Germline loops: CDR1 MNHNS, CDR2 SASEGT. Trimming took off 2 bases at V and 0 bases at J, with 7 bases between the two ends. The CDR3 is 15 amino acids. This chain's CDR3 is CASSEFWATNEKLFF. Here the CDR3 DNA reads TGTGCCAGCAGTGAATTTTGGGCAACTAATGAAAAACTGTTTTTT.

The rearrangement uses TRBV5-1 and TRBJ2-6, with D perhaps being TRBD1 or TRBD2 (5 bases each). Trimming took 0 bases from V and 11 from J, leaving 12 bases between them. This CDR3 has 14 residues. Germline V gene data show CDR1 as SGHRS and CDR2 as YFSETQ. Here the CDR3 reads CASSLAGTLDVLTF. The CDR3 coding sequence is TGCGCCAGCAGCTTGGCCGGGACCCTAGACGTCCTGACTTTC. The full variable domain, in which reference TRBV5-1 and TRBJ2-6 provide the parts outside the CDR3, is KAGVTQTPRYLIKTRGQQVTLSCSPISGHRSVSWYQQTPGQGLQFLFEYFSETQRNKGNFPGRFSGRQFSNSRSEMNVSTLELGDSALYLCASSLAGTLDVLTFGAGSRLTVL.

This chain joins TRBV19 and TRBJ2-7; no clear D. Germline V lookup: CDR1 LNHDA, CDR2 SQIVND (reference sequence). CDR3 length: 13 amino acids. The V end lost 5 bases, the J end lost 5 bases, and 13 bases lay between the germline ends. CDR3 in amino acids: CASSYRRRDEQYF. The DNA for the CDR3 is TGTGCCAGTAGTTACCGGAGACGTGACGAGCAGTACTTC.

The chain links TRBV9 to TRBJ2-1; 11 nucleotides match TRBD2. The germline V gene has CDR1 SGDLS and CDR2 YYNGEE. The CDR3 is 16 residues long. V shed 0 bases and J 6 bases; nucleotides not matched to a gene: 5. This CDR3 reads CASSVAGTSGFNEQFF. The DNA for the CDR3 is TGTGCCAGCAGCGTAGCCGGGACTAGCGGATTCAATGAGCAGTTCTTC.

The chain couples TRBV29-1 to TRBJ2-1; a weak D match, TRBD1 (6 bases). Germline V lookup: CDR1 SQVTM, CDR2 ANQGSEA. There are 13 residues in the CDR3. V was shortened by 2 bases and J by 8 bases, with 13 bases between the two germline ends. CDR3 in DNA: TGCAGCGTTGAATCAGGGGCAGCCGATGAGCAGTTCTTC. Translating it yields CSVESGAADEQFF.

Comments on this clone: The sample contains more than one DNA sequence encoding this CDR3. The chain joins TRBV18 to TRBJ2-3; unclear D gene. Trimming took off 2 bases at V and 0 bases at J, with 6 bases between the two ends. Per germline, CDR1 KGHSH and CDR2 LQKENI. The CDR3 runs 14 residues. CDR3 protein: CASSPSSSTDTQYF. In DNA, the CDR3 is TGTGCCAGCTCACCATCCTCTAGCACAGATACGCAGTATTTT.

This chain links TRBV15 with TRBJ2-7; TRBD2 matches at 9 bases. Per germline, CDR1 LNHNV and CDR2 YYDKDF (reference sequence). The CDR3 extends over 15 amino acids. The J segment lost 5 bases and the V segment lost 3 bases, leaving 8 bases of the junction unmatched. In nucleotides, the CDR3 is TGTGCCACCAGCAGGACTAGCGGTGTTAGGGACGAGCAGTACTTC. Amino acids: CATSRTSGVRDEQYF.

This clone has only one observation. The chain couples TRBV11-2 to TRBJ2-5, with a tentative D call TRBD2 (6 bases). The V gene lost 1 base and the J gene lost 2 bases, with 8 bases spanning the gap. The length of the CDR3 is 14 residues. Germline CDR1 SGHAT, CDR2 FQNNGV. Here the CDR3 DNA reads TGTGCCAGCAGCTTAGGGCGGGGACAAGAGACCCAGTACTTC. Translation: CASSLGRGQETQYF.